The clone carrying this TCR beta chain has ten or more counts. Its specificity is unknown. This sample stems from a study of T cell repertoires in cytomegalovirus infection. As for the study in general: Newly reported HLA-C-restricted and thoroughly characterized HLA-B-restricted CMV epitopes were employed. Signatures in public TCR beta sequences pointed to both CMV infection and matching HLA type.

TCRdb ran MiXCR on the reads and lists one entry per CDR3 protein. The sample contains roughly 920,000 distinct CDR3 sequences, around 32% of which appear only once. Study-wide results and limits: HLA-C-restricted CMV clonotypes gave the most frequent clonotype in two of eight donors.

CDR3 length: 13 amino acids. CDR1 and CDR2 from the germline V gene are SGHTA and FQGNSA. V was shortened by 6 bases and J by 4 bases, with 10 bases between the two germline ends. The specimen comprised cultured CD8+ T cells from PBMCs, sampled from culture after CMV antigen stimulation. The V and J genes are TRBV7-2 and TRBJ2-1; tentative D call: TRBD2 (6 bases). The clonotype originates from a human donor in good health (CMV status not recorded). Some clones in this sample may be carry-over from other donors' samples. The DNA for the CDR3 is TGTGCCAGCAGGGGGGGAAGGTACAATGAGCAGTTCTTC. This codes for CASRGGRYNEQFF.